What follows is one T cell receptor (beta chain) and its context. Its antigen remains unknown. Per the germline V gene, CDR1 is SEHNR and CDR2 is FQNEAQ (reference sequence). Trimming shortened V by 3 bases and J by 4 bases, and 9 bases separated the two germline ends. The CDR3 runs to 13 residues. This sample stems from a study of T cell responses to AZD1222 COVID-19 vaccine. Study-wide background: Combined were second doses at about 4 or about 12 weeks. Study results and limitations: Reports indicate that nearly half of spike-specific TCRs are directed at unmutated variant regions. Two doses of AZD1222 preceded a rise in Spike-specific TCR breadth and depth.

TCRdb's copy holds only in-frame clones and misses some; the assay was immunoSEQ multiplex PCR. The data contain 55,000 to 85,000 clones, about four fifths of them seen just once; the ten biggest clones take up about a tenth. Here the sequenced sample was peripheral blood, taken on day 0 of AZD1222 vaccination. This chain uses TRBV7-9 with TRBJ1-1, with D possibly being TRBD1 (5 bases). This receptor was obtained from an adult in good health. CDR3 DNA: TGTGCCAGCAGCTTGTGGGGGGGCACTGAAGCTTTCTTT. It codes for CASSLWGGTEAFF.